This TCR beta chain was found in a study of blood T cell repertoires in COVID-19. TCRdb keeps only in-frame clones here, not all; method: immunoSEQ multiplex PCR. The data hold a few hundred thousand clones, with 85% to 90% observed a single time. Material: PBMCs or T cells enriched from blood (not recorded which). This TCR came from a woman aged 50 to 60 who had been exposed to COVID-19.

CDR3 nucleotides: TGTGCCAGCAGCTTAGGGGGCCAAGCTAACTATGGCTACACCTTC. It encodes CASSLGGQANYGYTF. The chain has TRBV11-2 and TRBJ1-2; D perhaps matches TRBD1 (5 bases). Trimming left V 1 base short and J 0 bases short, with 9 bases between. Germline CDR1 reads SGHAT; CDR2 reads FQNNGV. The CDR3 runs to 15 residues.